This T cell receptor beta chain appears in the sequencing data of a study of blood T cell dynamics during melanoma immunotherapy. Study context: Metastatic melanoma patients received first-line pembrolizumab or nivolumab plus ipilimumab.

Time point indicated: pre-treatment baseline. Memory T cells counted as immune-effector cells when CD3+ CD4- CD8+ CD45RA- CD45RO-high CD27- CCR7-. One draw preceded checkpoint blockade; another followed its first cycle at week 3. Patients had no prior systemic cancer treatment, immunosuppressants or other active cancers. This clone was counted between two and nine times. Antigen specificity is unknown. The assay received all extracted DNA from sorted CD8+ subsets. Profiled with immunoSEQ multiplex PCR; TCRdb holds only in-frame clones, not every one. The repertoire holds roughly 1,500 clones, roughly 74% seen once, with roughly 15% in the top ten. Overall study findings and caveats: The most clonal sorted CD8+ subset, immune-effector cells, was closest to cell-free DNA CDR3 sequences.

This TCR derives from a human donor with melanoma. Material: CD8+ T cells from blood, obtained from a patient treated with checkpoint blockade.

Written as DNA, the CDR3 is TGTGCCAGCAGTGACAGACTAGCGCCCGGGGAGCTGTTTTTT. This encodes CASSDRLAPGELFF. This rearrangement joins TRBV6-4 to TRBJ2-2, with 8 bases lining up with TRBD2. Per the germline V gene, CDR1 is MRHNA and CDR2 is SNTAGT. Losses at the gene ends were 2 bases for V and 6 bases for J; bases not matched to a gene: 2. CDR3 size: 14 residues.